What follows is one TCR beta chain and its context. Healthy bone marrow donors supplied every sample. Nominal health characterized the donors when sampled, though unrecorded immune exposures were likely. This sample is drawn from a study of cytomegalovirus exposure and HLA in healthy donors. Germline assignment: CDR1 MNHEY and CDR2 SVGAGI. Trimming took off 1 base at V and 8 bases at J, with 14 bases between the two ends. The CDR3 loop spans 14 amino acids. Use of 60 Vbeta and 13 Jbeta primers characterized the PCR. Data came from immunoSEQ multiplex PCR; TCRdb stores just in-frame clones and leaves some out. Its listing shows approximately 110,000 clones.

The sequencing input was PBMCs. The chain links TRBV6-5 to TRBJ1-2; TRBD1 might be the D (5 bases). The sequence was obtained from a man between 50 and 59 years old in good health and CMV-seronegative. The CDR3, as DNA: TGTGCCAGCAGTTACTGGGGGGACCCCACCGGCTACACCTTC. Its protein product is CASSYWGDPTGYTF.